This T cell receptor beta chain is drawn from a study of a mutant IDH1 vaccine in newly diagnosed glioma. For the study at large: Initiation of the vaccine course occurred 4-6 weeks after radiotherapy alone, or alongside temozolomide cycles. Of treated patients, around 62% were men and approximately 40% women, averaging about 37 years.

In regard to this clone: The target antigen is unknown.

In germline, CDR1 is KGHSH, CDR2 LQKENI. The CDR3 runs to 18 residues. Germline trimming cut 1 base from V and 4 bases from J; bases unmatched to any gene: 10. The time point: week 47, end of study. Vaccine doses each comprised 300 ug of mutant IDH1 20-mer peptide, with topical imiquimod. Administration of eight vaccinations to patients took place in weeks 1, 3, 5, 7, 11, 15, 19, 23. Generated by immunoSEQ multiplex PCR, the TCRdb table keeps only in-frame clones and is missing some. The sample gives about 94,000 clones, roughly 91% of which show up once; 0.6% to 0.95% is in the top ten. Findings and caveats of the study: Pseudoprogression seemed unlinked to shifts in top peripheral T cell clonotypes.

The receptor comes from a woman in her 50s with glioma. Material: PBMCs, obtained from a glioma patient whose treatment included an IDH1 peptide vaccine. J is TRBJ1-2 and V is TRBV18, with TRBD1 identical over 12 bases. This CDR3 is CASSPRGTGGNSSYGYTF. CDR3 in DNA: TGTGCCAGCTCACCACGGGGGACAGGGGGCAATTCAAGCTATGGCTACACCTTC.